The following is a TCR beta chain sequence with its context. In its sample, this clonotype was seen a few times. Its antigen remains unidentified. No per-base quality is available; no much larger clone lies one base away. The data stem from a study of T cells after yellow fever vaccination (dated by TCRdb to between 2018 and 2020). With regard to the full study: Libraries from fractions with low cell numbers were prepared with the SMART-Seq v4 Ultra Low Input RNA kit. Two healthy male donors made up the cohort, one aged 18 to 29 years and the other aged 30 to 40 years. To follow T-cell clones before and after primary and booster YFV17D yellow fever vaccination, bulk TCR alpha and beta repertoires were sequenced over time. Blood was collected at multiple timepoints before and after primary and secondary immunization, and bulk PBMC replicates and cell subsets were isolated. Overall study outcomes, separate from this receptor: A small fraction of clonotypes showed up in both the CD4 and CD8 compartments, probably as a result of convergent recombination. Compared with the primary T-cell response, the secondary T-cell response was faster but weaker, reaching its peak on day 5 rather than on day 15. Most clones expanded after primary vaccination were re-detected after the booster (just under 97% of CD4 and around nine tenths of CD8), suggesting broad memory maintenance. FACS-sorted repertoires could contain abundant contaminating clonotypes from the bulk population, so computational filtering was required. The study included only two donors, which limits how far the findings can be generalized.

The instrument given in TCRdb is Illumina NovaSeq 6000. TCR cDNA was made using 5'RACE template switching, a step that added a universal primer site and unique molecular identifiers. Priming of cDNA synthesis was performed from both the TCR alpha and TCR beta constant segments. Library amplification used two PCR steps, and the second PCR step added sample barcodes and sequencing adapters. Sequencing of libraries was done on Illumina HiSeq 2500 (2x100 bp) or NovaSeq (2x150 bp). The paper's processing steps were these. MIGEC handled demultiplexing of reads and collapsing into UMI consensus sequences, while MiXCR performed V(D)J alignment. Vaccine-responding clonotypes were identified with edgeR using replicate PBMC samples, with FDR below 0.01 and a log2 fold change above 5 up to day 15 being required. Each bulk clonotype was labeled CD4 or CD8 based on which sequenced repertoire, CD4 or CD8, contained the clonotype at higher abundance. The public sequencing data were trimmed at Q25 with fastp and processed into clonotypes with MiXCR by TCRdb, which kept only in-frame beta chains. All rows with the same CDR3 protein become a single entry with the most common DNA and genes. TCRdb, not the authors, supplied the V and J calls. This sample lists a few hundred thousand distinct CDR3 sequences; 7.5% to 9% were detected once. About 3.5% of the sample is held by the ten biggest clonotypes.

What this sample's treatment or condition label stands for: live attenuated yellow fever vaccine strain. A standard Ficoll-Paque protocol was used to isolate PBMCs from peripheral blood. CD4 and CD8 T-cell fractions were isolated with Dynabeads CD4 and CD8 positive selection kits. TriZol was used to extract RNA from bulk PBMCs, CD4 and CD8 fractions, and dextramer-positive and dextramer-negative fractions. Sequences SGHTA (CDR1) and FQGNSA (CDR2) are obtained from the germline V gene. Counted from cysteine to phenylalanine, this CDR3 has 12 amino acids. Solely the CDR3 DNA is kept, with 36 bases framed from the first base. The junction shows trimming of 1 base on V and 4 bases on J, plus 3 bases between the germline ends.

The TCR sequence derives from a man aged 18 to 30 who received the YFV17D yellow fever vaccine. The rearrangement joined TRBV7-2 to TRBJ2-3; the D gene is unclear. Sequenced here: CD4+ T cells sorted from PBMCs, sampled 5 days after the yellow fever booster vaccination. The nucleotide sequence is TGTGCCAGCAGCTTAGAGCCAGATACGCAGTATTTT. It codes for CASSLEPDTQYF.